This entry lists 22 T cell receptor beta chains sequenced from one sample in a study of blood T cell repertoires in COVID-19. Only in-frame clones appear in the TCRdb table, and some are missing; sequencing was by immunoSEQ multiplex PCR. The table records about 150,000 clones, 70% to 90% of them present only once. The sequencing sample was made of peripheral blood. These receptors were taken from a woman in her fifties or sixties with COVID-19, enrolled during active disease.

The chain has TRBV25-1 and TRBJ1-4; D is uncertain. Per the germline V gene, CDR1 is MGHDK and CDR2 is SYGVNS. Between the trimmed V and J ends, which lost 6 bases and 7 bases, there was a span of 9 bases. The CDR3 length is 12 residues. The CDR3 bases are TGTGCCAGCAGCCCCCGAGCTGAAAAACTGTTTTTT. Its protein is CASSPRAEKLFF. The full variable domain, its missing parts supplied by reference TRBV25-1 and TRBJ1-4, is EADIYQTPRYLVIGTGKKITLECSQTMGHDKMYWYQQDPGMELHLIHYSYGVNSTEKGDLSSESTVSRIRTEHFPLTLESARPSHTSQYLCASSPRAEKLFFGSGTQLSVL.

The chain is built from TRBV18 and TRBJ1-4; no reliable D call. There are 12 residues in the CDR3. Trimming took 4 bases from V and 7 from J, leaving 7 bases between them. Germline CDR1 KGHSH, CDR2 LQKENI. The CDR3 reads CASSLIGEKLFF. DNA of the CDR3: TGTGCCAGCTCACTCATCGGTGAAAAACTGTTTTTT.

The V gene is TRBV12-5, the J gene TRBJ1-6; the match to TRBD1 covers 12 bases. CDR3 length: 20 residues. V was pared by 2 bases and J by 8 bases, with 16 bases of the junction left unmatched. CDR1 is LGHNT, CDR2 FRNRAP, per germline. The CDR3 here is CASGLLTGTGGAPVYSPLHF. CDR3 sequence (DNA): TGTGCTAGTGGTTTGTTAACCGGGACAGGGGGCGCCCCGGTCTATTCACCCCTCCACTTT.

The chain combines TRBV5-8 with TRBJ1-1; D not certain. Germline V gene lookup returns CDR1 SGHTS and CDR2 YDEGEE. The CDR3 runs 15 residues. The V end was cut by 0 bases, the J end by 0 bases, with 9 bases between. CDR3 sequence: CASSLARLLNTEAFF. DNA for the CDR3: TGTGCCAGCAGCTTGGCCCGGTTATTGAACACTGAAGCTTTCTTT.

V is TRBV5-1 and J is TRBJ1-1; D is uncertain. The germline CDR1 and CDR2 sequences are SGHRS and YFSETQ. CDR3 size: 15 residues. Deletions cut 5 bases from V and 1 base from J, with 15 bases between. Written as DNA, the CDR3 is TGCGCCAGCAGGCTAAATACAGACACGAACACTGAAGCTTTCTTT. Translated: CASRLNTDTNTEAFF. Drawing the rest from reference TRBV5-1 and TRBJ1-1, the complete variable domain is KAGVTQTPRYLIKTRGQQVTLSCSPISGHRSVSWYQQTPGQGLQFLFEYFSETQRNKGNFPGRFSGRQFSNSRSEMNVSTLELGDSALYLCASRLNTDTNTEAFFGQGTRLTVV.

This sequence joins TRBV25-1 and TRBJ1-5, with a possible D match to TRBD1 (5 bases). V was cut by 3 bases and J by 2 bases, with 11 bases left in between. CDR3 length equals 15 residues. Germline CDR1 MGHDK, CDR2 SYGVNS. CDR3 bases: TGTGCCAGCAGTGATTCGGGGGTGGGCAATCAGCCCCAGCATTTT. Translation: CASSDSGVGNQPQHF.

The J gene is TRBJ1-2, the V gene TRBV6-4; 9 bases match TRBD1. V lost 6 bases, J lost 4 bases, and 6 bases stayed unmatched. The CDR3 covers 14 residues. Germline CDR1 and CDR2: MRHNA and SNTAGT. CDR3 region: CASSPDRGGYGYTF. Written as DNA, the CDR3 is TGTGCCAGCAGCCCGGACAGGGGAGGCTATGGCTACACCTTC.

V is TRBV19 and J is TRBJ1-1; 9 bases match TRBD1. With V trimmed by 1 base and J by 0 bases, 3 bases remained unmatched. Germline-derived CDR1 and CDR2 are LNHDA and SQIVND (reference sequence). This CDR3 region has 16 residues. Written as DNA, the CDR3 is TGTGCCAGTAGTATAGGGGACAGGGTTTTGAACACTGAAGCTTTCTTT. Its protein product is CASSIGDRVLNTEAFF.

The rearrangement uses TRBV7-7 and TRBJ2-2; TRBD2 is a possible D gene (6 bases). Germline loops: CDR1 SSHAT, CDR2 FNYEAQ (reference sequence). Deletions cut 5 bases from V and 6 bases from J, with 10 bases between. CDR3 length: 13 amino acids. DNA for the CDR3: TGTGCCAGCAGCCCCCAGCGGGCCGGGGAGCTGTTTTTT. It specifies CASSPQRAGELFF.

The gene calls are TRBV11-2 and TRBJ2-1; 8 nucleotides agree with TRBD2. The V and J ends lost 1 base and 11 bases, in that order; junction bases with no gene match: 4. In germline, CDR1 is SGHAT, CDR2 FQNNGV. The CDR3 sequence is 13 residues long. The CDR3 region has the DNA TGTGCCAGCAGCTTAGGGGGGACTAGTAAGCAGTTCTTC. As protein: CASSLGGTSKQFF.

The chain has TRBV18 and TRBJ1-1; D is uncertain. Germline loops: CDR1 KGHSH, CDR2 LQKENI. There are 13 residues in the CDR3. The V end was cut by 2 bases, the J end by 7 bases, with 11 bases between. DNA of the CDR3: TGTGCCAGCTCACCATCTGGCTCTAGTGAAGCTTTCTTT. Amino acids: CASSPSGSSEAFF.

This chain joins TRBV9 and TRBJ1-1; perhaps TRBD1 as D (6 bases). Trimming took 0 bases from V and 1 from J, leaving 13 bases between them. The CDR3 consists of 16 residues. Germline V gives CDR1 SGDLS, CDR2 YYNGEE. In nucleotides, the CDR3 is TGTGCCAGCAGCGTAGGAGGCTCAGGGGCGAACACTGAAGCTTTCTTT. This sequence encodes CASSVGGSGANTEAFF.

The chain employs TRBV20-1 and TRBJ1-2, with D perhaps matching TRBD1 (5 bases). The CDR3 has 13 residues. The germline V gene has CDR1 DFQATT and CDR2 SNEGSKA (reference sequence). V lost 3 bases and J 8 bases, leaving 16 bases between the germline ends. As DNA, the CDR3 is TGCAGTGCTAGTCTCCCAGGGCGGGAGGGCTACACCTTC. Protein: CSASLPGREGYTF.

V gene TRBV5-1 combines with J gene TRBJ1-1; D may be TRBD1 (5 bases). CDR3 length: 16 amino acids. Germline CDR1 and CDR2: SGHRS and YFSETQ. With 1 base removed from V and 5 bases from J, the gap between germline ends came to 18 bases. In DNA, the CDR3 is TGCGCCAGCAGCTTGAATTCCCCAGGGAGGCGGACTGAAGCTTTCTTT. This encodes CASSLNSPGRRTEAFF. Combining the CDR3 with reference TRBV5-1 and TRBJ1-1 gives the whole variable domain KAGVTQTPRYLIKTRGQQVTLSCSPISGHRSVSWYQQTPGQGLQFLFEYFSETQRNKGNFPGRFSGRQFSNSRSEMNVSTLELGDSALYLCASSLNSPGRRTEAFFGQGTRLTVV.

The chain employs TRBV5-1 and TRBJ1-5; D may be TRBD1 (5 bases). Trimming removed 4 bases from V and 2 bases from J, with 16 bases in between. The CDR3 length is 16 residues. Germline CDR1 is SGHRS and CDR2 is YFSETQ. CDR3 residues: CASSPGGAWGNQPQHF. The CDR3 DNA sequence: TGCGCCAGCAGCCCCGGCGGGGCTTGGGGCAATCAGCCCCAGCATTTT.

The J gene is TRBJ2-1, the V gene TRBV10-2; TRBD1 aligns across 8 bases. CDR1 WSHSY and CDR2 SAAADI come from the germline V gene. CDR3 length: 15 amino acids. The junction had 11 bases not matched to a gene; V was cut back by 4 bases and J by 9 bases. CDR3 loop: CASSVGVTGGSEQFF. DNA of the CDR3: TGCGCCAGCAGTGTTGGGGTAACAGGGGGGAGTGAGCAGTTCTTC.

The CDR3 region has the DNA TGTGCCAGCAGCTTAGACGGCAGGGAAAATCAGCCCCAGCATTTT. As protein: CASSLDGRENQPQHF. The chain joins TRBV7-9 to TRBJ1-5, with D tentatively TRBD1 (5 bases). Germline V lookup: CDR1 SEHNR, CDR2 FQNEAQ (reference sequence). The CDR3 loop spans 15 amino acids. The germline V and J ends were trimmed by 1 base and 4 bases, with 11 bases remaining between them. Full variable domain (rest looked up from reference TRBV7-9 and TRBJ1-5): DTGVSQNPRHKITKRGQNVTFRCDPISEHNRLYWYRQTLGQGPEFLTYFQNEAQLEKSRLLSDRFSAERPKGSFSTLEIQRTEQGDSAMYLCASSLDGRENQPQHFGDGTRLSIL.

V is TRBV6-5 and J is TRBJ1-4; D is undetermined. V lost 7 bases and J lost 4, with 13 bases in between. Germline values: CDR1 MNHEY, CDR2 SVGAGI. The CDR3 is 14 residues long. Here the CDR3 DNA reads TGTGCCAGCAAGTACAGCAGCCATAATGAAAAACTGTTTTTT. Its translation: CASKYSSHNEKLFF.

This chain connects TRBV2 to TRBJ2-7, with 8 bases identical to TRBD1. The V segment lost 6 bases and the J segment 2 bases; nucleotides outside the gene matches: 6. The CDR3 sequence is 14 residues long. Germline CDR1 reads SNHLY; CDR2 reads FYNNEI. CDR3 in DNA: TGTGCCAGCAGGGACAGGGCAAGACCCTACGAGCAGTACGTC. Its translation is CASRDRARPYEQYV.

This clone was seen a few times. This rearrangement joins TRBV5-1 to TRBJ2-5, with 10 bases matching TRBD1. Germline assignment: CDR1 SGHRS and CDR2 YFSETQ. The CDR3 length is 16 residues. The V and J ends lost 1 base and 4 bases, in that order; junction bases with no gene match: 7. The DNA for the CDR3 is TGCGCCAGCAGCTTGCGGGGACAGGGGTTTTTAGAGACCCAGTACTTC. Translated, it gives CASSLRGQGFLETQYF.

The chain couples TRBV5-6 to TRBJ1-5; weak D call: TRBD1 (6 bases). The CDR3 contains 17 residues. With 1 base removed from V and 6 bases from J, the gap between germline ends came to 20 bases. Germline CDR1 reads SGHDT; CDR2 reads YYEEEE. DNA of the CDR3: TGTGCCAGCAGCTTGACGGCAGGGACATCGAGGGGTCAGCCCCAGCATTTT. This gives the protein CASSLTAGTSRGQPQHF.

V is TRBV19 and J is TRBJ1-2, with 8 bases lining up with TRBD1. This CDR3 comprises 13 residues. CDR1 and CDR2 from the germline V gene are LNHDA and SQIVND (reference sequence). The ends lost 4 bases at V and 4 bases at J; junction bases unmatched: 2. The CDR3 reads CASSKGQAYGYTF. The CDR3 DNA is TGTGCCAGTAGTAAGGGACAGGCCTATGGCTACACCTTC. Based on the CDR3 plus reference TRBV19 and TRBJ1-2, the full variable domain is DGGITQSPKYLFRKEGQNVTLSCEQNLNHDAMYWYRQDPGQGLRLIYYSQIVNDFQKGDIAEGYSVSREKKESFPLTVTSAQKNPTAFYLCASSKGQAYGYTFGSGTRLTVV.